Included here is one TCR beta chain sequence, with context. TCR beta CDR3 regions were amplified from RNA. First-round RT-PCR with HTBI primers amplified the TCR CDR3 region. TCRdb processed the multiplex PCR reads anew with MiXCR; each CDR3 protein has one entry. The table includes more than 500,000 distinct CDR3 sequences, approximately 15% detected once. The data derive from a study of T cells in Graves' hyperthyroidism and ophthalmopathy. Trimming removed 0 bases from V and 0 bases from J, with 8 bases in between. CDR1 and CDR2 from the germline V gene are MNHEY and SMNVEV (reference sequence). This CDR3 is built from 15 residues.

Material for sequencing was blood. The receptor was isolated from a woman in her forties with Graves' ophthalmopathy. V usage is TRBV27 and J usage is TRBJ1-1; D call uncertain. The CDR3 nucleotides are TGTGCCAGCAGTTTATCGGTCTCTGTGAACACTGAAGCTTTCTTT. Translating it yields CASSLSVSVNTEAFF.